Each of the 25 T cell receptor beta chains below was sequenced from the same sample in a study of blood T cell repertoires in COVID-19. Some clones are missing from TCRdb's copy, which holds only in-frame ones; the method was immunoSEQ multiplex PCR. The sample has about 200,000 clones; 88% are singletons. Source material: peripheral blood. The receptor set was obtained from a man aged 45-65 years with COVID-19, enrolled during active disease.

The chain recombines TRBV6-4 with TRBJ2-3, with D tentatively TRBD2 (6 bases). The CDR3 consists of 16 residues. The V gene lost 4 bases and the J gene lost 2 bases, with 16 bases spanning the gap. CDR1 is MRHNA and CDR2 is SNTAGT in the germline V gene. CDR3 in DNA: TGTGCCAGCAGTGCGCTATTTGGGGGGAACACAGATACGCAGTATTTT. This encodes CASSALFGGNTDTQYF.

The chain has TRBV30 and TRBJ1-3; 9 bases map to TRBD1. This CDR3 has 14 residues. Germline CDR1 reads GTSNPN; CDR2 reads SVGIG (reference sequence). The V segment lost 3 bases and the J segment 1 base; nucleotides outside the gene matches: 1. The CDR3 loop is CAWRQGASGNTIYF. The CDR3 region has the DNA TGTGCCTGGAGACAGGGGGCATCTGGAAACACCATATATTTT.

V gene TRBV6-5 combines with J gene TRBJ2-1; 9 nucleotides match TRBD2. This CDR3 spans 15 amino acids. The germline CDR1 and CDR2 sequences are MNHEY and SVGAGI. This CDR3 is CTLLSGAGGYNEQFF. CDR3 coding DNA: TGTACCCTCCTAAGTGGGGCGGGAGGGTACAATGAGCAGTTCTTC.

CDR3 loop: CASSLGRAGELTDTQYF. As DNA, the CDR3 is TGCGCCAGCAGCTTGGGGCGGGCGGGGGAACTCACAGATACGCAGTATTTT. This rearrangement joins TRBV5-1 to TRBJ2-3; 7 positions match TRBD2. The V gene end was trimmed by 0 bases and the J gene end by 2 bases; junction bases not matched to a gene: 9. The V gene's germline CDR1 is SGHRS and CDR2 YFSETQ. The CDR3 is made up of 17 amino acids.

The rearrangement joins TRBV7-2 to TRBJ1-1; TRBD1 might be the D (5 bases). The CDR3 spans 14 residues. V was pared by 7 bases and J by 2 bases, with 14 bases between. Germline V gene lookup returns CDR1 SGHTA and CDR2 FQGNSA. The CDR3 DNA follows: TGTGCCAGCACCGGGGGAAGAGCAAACACTGAAGCTTTCTTT. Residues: CASTGGRANTEAFF.

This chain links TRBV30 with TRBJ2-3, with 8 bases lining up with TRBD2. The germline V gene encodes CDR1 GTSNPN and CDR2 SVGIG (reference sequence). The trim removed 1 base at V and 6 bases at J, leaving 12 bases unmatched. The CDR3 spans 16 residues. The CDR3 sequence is CAWSGARLALGDTQYF. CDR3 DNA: TGTGCCTGGAGTGGGGCTAGACTAGCGTTAGGCGATACGCAGTATTTT. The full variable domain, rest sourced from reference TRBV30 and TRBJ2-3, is SQTIHQWPATLVQPVGSPLSLECTVEGTSNPNLYWYRQAAGRGLQLLFYSVGIGQISSEVPQNLSASRPQDRQFILSSKKLLLSDSGFYLCAWSGARLALGDTQYFGPGTRLTVL.

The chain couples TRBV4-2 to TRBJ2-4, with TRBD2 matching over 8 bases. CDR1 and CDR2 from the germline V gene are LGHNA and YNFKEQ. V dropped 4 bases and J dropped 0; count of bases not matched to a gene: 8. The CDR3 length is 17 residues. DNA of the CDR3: TGTGCCAGCAGCCCCGTCGGGGGGGGTACAGCCAAAAACATTCAGTACTTC. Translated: CASSPVGGGTAKNIQYF.

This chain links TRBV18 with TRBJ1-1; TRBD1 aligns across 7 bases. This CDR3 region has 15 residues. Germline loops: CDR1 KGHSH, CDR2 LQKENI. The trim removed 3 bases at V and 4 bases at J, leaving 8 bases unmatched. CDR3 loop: CASSPFYRGGTEAFF. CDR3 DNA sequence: TGTGCCAGCTCACCCTTCTACAGGGGCGGCACTGAAGCTTTCTTT.

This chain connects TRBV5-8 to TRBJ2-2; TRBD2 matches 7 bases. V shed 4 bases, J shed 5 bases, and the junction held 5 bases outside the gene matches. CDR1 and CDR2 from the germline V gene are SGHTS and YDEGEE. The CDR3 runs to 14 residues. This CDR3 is CASSHGLVTGELFF. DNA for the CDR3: TGTGCCAGCAGCCACGGACTAGTAACCGGGGAGCTGTTTTTT.

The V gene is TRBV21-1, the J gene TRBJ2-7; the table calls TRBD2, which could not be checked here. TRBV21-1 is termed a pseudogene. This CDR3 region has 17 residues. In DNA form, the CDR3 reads TGTGCCAGCAGCAAAGGGTATGAGGGGGGGCCGACCTACGAGCAGTACTTC. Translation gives CASSKGYEGGPTYEQYF.

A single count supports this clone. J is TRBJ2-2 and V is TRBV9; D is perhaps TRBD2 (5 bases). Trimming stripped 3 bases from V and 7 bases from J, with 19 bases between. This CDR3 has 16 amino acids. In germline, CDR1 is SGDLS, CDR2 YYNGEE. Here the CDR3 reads CASSAHQEGPFGELFF. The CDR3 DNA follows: TGTGCCAGCAGCGCACATCAAGAGGGTCCATTCGGGGAGCTGTTTTTT.

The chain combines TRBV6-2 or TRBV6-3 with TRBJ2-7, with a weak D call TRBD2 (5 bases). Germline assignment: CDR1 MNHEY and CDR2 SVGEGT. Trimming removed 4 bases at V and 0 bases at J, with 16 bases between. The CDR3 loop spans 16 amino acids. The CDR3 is CASSSGKEPSSYEQYF. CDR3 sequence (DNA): TGTGCCAGCAGTTCCGGGAAGGAGCCGAGCTCCTACGAGCAGTACTTC.

CDR3 coding DNA: TGTGCCAGCAGCTTATCCCCCACAGGGGGCCTGGGCGAGCAGTACTTC. Its translation: CASSLSPTGGLGEQYF. V usage is TRBV7-2 and J usage is TRBJ2-7; TRBD1 matches 9 bases. The CDR3 runs to 16 residues. Germline V gives CDR1 SGHTA, CDR2 FQGNSA. V was pared by 2 bases and J by 6 bases, with 11 bases of the junction left unmatched.

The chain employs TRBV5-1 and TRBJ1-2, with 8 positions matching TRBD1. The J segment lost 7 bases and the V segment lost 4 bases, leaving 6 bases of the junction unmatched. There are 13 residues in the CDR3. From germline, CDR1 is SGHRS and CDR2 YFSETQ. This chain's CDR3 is CASSPGQVAGYTF. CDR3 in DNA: TGCGCCAGCAGCCCGGGACAGGTGGCTGGCTACACCTTC.

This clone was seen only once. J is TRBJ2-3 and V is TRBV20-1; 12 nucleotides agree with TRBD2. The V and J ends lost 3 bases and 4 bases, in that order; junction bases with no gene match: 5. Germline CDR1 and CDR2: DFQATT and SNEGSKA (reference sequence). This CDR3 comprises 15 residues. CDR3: CSASATSGSADTQYF. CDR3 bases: TGCAGTGCTAGTGCGACTAGCGGGAGCGCAGATACGCAGTATTTT.

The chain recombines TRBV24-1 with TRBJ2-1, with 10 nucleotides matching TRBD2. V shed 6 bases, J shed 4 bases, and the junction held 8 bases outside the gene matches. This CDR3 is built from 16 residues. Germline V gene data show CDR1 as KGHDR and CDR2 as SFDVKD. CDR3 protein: CATSHTGTSAYNEQFF. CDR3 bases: TGTGCCACCAGTCATACCGGGACTAGCGCGTACAATGAGCAGTTCTTC.

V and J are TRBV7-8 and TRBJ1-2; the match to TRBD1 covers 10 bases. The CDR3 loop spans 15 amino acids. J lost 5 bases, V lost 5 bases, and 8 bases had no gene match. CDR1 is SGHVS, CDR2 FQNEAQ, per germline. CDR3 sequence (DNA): TGTGCCAGCAGCCAGGACAGGGGGTATTTGTATGGCTACACCTTC. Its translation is CASSQDRGYLYGYTF.

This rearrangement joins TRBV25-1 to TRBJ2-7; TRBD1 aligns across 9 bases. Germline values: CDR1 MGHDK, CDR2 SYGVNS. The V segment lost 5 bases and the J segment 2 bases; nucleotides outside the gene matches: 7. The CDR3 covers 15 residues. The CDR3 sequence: CASSPRDRDTYEQYF. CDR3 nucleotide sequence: TGTGCCAGCAGTCCCCGGGACAGGGATACCTACGAGCAGTACTTC.

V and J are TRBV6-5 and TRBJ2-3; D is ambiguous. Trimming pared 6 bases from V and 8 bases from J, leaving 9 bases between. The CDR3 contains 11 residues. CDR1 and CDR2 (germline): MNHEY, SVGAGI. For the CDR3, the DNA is TGTGCCAGCAGCGAGCTTGGTACGCAGTATTTT. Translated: CASSELGTQYF.

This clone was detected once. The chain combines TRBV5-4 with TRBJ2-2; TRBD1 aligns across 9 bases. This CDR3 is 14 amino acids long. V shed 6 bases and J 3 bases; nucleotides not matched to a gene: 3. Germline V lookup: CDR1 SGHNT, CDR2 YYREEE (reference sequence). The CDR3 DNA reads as TGTGCCAGCAATACAGGGGGCTACACCGGGGAGCTGTTTTTT. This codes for CASNTGGYTGELFF.

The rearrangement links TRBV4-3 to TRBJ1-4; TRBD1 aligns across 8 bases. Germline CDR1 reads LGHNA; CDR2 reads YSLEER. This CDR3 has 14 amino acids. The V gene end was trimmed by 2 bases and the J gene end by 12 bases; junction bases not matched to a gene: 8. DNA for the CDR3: TGCGCCAGCAGCCAATTGGGACAGGCTGTGCAACTGTTTTTT. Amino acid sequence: CASSQLGQAVQLFF.

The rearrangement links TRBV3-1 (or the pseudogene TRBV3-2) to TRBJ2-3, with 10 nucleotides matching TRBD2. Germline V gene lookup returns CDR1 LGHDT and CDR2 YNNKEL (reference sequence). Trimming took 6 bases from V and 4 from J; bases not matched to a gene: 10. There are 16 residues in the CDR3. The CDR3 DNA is TGTGCCAGCAGGAGGGGTGGACTAGCGGCTGCAGATACGCAGTATTTT. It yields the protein CASRRGGLAAADTQYF.

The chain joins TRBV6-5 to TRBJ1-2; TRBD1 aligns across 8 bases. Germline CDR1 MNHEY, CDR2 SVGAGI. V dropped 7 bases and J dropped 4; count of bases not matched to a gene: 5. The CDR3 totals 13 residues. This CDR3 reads CASTRTGGYGYTF. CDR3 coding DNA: TGTGCCAGCACTCGTACAGGGGGCTATGGCTACACCTTC.

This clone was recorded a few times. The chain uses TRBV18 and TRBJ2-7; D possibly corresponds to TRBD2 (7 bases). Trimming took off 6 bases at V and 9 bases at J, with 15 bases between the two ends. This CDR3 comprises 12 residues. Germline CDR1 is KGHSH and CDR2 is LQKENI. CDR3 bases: TGTGCCAGCTCTTCACTTGGGGGGGCGCAGTACTTC. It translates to CASSSLGGAQYF. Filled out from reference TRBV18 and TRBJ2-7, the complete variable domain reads NAGVMQNPRHLVRRRGQEARLRCSPMKGHSHVYWYRQLPEEGLKFMVYLQKENIIDESGMPKERFSAEFPKEGPSILRIQQVVRGDSAAYFCASSSLGGAQYFGPGTRLTVT.

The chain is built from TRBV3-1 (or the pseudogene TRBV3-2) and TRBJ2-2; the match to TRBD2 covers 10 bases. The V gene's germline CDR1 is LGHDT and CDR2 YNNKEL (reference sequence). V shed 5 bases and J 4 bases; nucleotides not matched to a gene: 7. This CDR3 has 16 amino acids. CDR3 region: CASSTGTSVGTGELFF. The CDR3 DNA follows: TGTGCCAGCAGCACAGGGACTAGCGTGGGCACCGGGGAGCTGTTTTTT.